Described below is a single TCR beta chain sequence and its context. This clonotype was detected only a few times. Which antigen it targets is not known. A junction end diverges from the germline sequence, so it may reflect a read error. The sample belongs to a study of blood T cells in healthy people across ages (dated by TCRdb to the mid-2010s). For context, the study as a whole: In model experiments, template switching captured roughly one uniquely barcoded TCR beta cDNA molecule for every two T cells. Age-related changes in TCR beta repertoire diversity were measured in the study by deep sequencing normalized with unique cDNA molecular identifiers. Two additional independent replicas of 1 million unique cDNA reads from the same blood draw were analyzed for two donors (one aged 18 to 30 and one aged 80 or older). To avoid experimental bias, donors of different ages were distributed randomly across sequencing lanes. The donors were divided into four age groups: young (average around 15 years), middle-aged (over 35), aged (approximately 59) and long-lived (around 80).

The roughly 37 donors, aged about 6 to 95 years, were systemically healthy Caucasian individuals from Russia. Each donor gave about 9.7 milliliters of peripheral blood, drawn into EDTA-treated Vacutainer tubes. Ficoll-Paque density-gradient centrifugation was used to isolate PBMCs, with at least 7 million per sample. Trizol reagent was used to extract total RNA from PBMCs, with at least 6 micrograms per sample. For every donor, flow cytometry on a PBMC aliquot measured the percentage of naive CD45RAhigh/CD27high T cells. The CDR3 spans 14 residues, from the cysteine through the phenylalanine. The DNA shown is the 42-base CDR3, in frame from base 1. The germline V gene specifies MDHEN as CDR1 and SYDVKM as CDR2. The library came from 5' RACE. Sequencer: Illumina HiSeq 2500. A second PCR of 7 to 11 cycles was run with a J-beta primer mix and a sample-barcoded 5' primer. Each TCR beta cDNA molecule received a unique molecular identifier from a template-switch 5' adaptor carrying 12 random nucleotides. At least 2.5 million CDR3-containing paired-end reads were obtained from each sample. First-strand cDNA synthesis was performed from all RNA using the Mint cDNA synthesis kit, with priming by a TRBC-specific oligonucleotide. Following uracil-DNA glycosylase treatment, all cDNA underwent a first 18-cycle PCR with the universal primers M1SS and BC2_uni_R. The authors' analysis ran thus. For normalization, 1 million high-quality reads were randomly selected from each sample, with every read carrying a distinct molecular identifier. Instead of being binned into consensus sequences, reads with shared molecular identifiers were discarded. MiTCR, run with a Q25 quality threshold and the strictest error-elimination algorithm, handled CDR3 identification, clonotype clustering and error correction. A nonparametric unseen species model using Euler transformation provided a lower-bound estimate of total TCR beta diversity. TCRdb reran the public reads through fastp at Q25 and MiXCR, keeping productive beta chains. Each entry merges the rows of one CDR3 protein and shows their most common DNA and genes. The V and J calls, along with clone size, are taken from TCRdb and not from the paper's own processing. Counted in this sample were about 1.8 million distinct CDR3 sequences; just under 50% of them appeared once. The ten largest clones take up over 2% of the sample.

Findings and caveats that apply to the study as a whole: A strong correlation was found between observed TCR beta diversity and the percentage of naive T cells measured by flow cytometry. Observed TCR beta diversity per million T cells fell roughly linearly with age, and a significant reduction was already apparent by age about 43. The long-lived group showed more naive CD4+ T cells, fewer expanded clones and increased TCR diversity than the aged group, suggesting age selection. Because profiling used bulk unsorted PBMCs, naive and antigen-experienced compartments could not be compared conclusively. The CMV infection status of donors was not known, potentially confounding age-related changes in expanded clonotypes. Estimates of total diversity based on one million sequenced T cells were regarded as lower bounds and as underestimates.

The sequenced sample consisted of blood. This sequence uses TRBV28 and TRBJ2-6; the D region possibly corresponds to TRBD1 (5 bases align). The receptor comes from a woman aged 40 to 50 in good health. This receptor has the CDR3 CASAMSSGANVLTF. The nucleotides read TGTGCCAGCGCTATGAGCTCTGGGGCCAACGTCCTGACTTTT. Beyond the CDR3, the reference TRBV28 and TRBJ2-6 genes provide the residues; the full variable domain reads: DVKVTQSSRYLVKRTGEKVFLECVQDMDHENMFWYRQDPGLGLRLIYFSYDVKMKEKGDIPEGYSVSREKKERFSLILESASTNQTSMYLCASAMSSGANVLTFGAGSRLTVL.